The T cell receptor (beta chain) under discussion was sequenced for a study of shared clonotypes between healthy human individuals. General observations from the study: Clonotype sharing among the donors was expected to vary with sequencing depth.

The CDR3 consists of 14 residues. In germline, CDR1 is SGHAT, CDR2 FQNNGV. The ends lost 5 bases at V and 5 bases at J; junction bases unmatched: 7. Generated by immunoSEQ multiplex PCR, the TCRdb table keeps only in-frame clones and is missing some. The table lists some 1.5 million clones, 95% to 99% of them singletons. To note about this clone: Its antigen is unidentified.

Sequencing was carried out using naive CD4+ T cells sorted from blood. Subset indicated: CD45RA+ positively selected. This chain connects TRBV11-2 to TRBJ2-7, with 9 bases fitting TRBD2. The TCR originated in a young man in good health. The CDR3 DNA reads TGTGCCAGCAGCCCACGGACTAGCGTGGACGAGCAGTACTTC. It specifies CASSPRTSVDEQYF.